This T cell receptor (beta chain) was documented in a study of blood T cell repertoires in COVID-19. The data were produced by immunoSEQ multiplex PCR, yet TCRdb's version contains in-frame clones alone and is incomplete. The table shows about 81,000 clones, with more than 70% occurring only once. The CDR3 spans 15 residues. Between the trimmed V and J ends, which lost 2 bases and 5 bases, there was a span of 12 bases. Germline CDR1 reads KGHSH; CDR2 reads LQKENI. Sequences were obtained from peripheral blood. The genes are TRBV18 and TRBJ2-2; tentative D call: TRBD1 (5 bases). The TCR sequence derives from a woman in her seventies with acute or convalescent COVID-19. CDR3 nucleotides: TGTGCCAGCTCACCAGGGGCCCCGAGAACCGGGGAGCTGTTTTTT. Encoded protein: CASSPGAPRTGELFF.